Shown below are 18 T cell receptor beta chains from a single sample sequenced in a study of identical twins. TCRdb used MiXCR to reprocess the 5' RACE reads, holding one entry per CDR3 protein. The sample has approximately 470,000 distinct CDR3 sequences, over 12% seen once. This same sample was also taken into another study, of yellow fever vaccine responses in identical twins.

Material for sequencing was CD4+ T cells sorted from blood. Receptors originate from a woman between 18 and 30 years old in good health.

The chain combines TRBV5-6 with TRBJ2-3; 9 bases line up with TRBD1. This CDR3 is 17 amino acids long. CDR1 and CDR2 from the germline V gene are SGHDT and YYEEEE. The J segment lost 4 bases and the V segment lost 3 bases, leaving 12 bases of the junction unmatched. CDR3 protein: CASSYSGTGSRADTQYF. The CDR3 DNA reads TGTGCCAGCAGCTACTCCGGGACAGGGTCTCGCGCAGATACGCAGTATTTT.

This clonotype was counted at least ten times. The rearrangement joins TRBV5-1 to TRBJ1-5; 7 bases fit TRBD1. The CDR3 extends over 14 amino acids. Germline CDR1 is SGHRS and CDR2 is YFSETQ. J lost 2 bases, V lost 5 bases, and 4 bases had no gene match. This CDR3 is CASRPGGGNQPQHF. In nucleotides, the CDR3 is TGCGCCAGCAGGCCAGGGGGGGGCAATCAGCCCCAGCATTTT. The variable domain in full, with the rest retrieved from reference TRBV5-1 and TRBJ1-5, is KAGVTQTPRYLIKTRGQQVTLSCSPISGHRSVSWYQQTPGQGLQFLFEYFSETQRNKGNFPGRFSGRQFSNSRSEMNVSTLELGDSALYLCASRPGGGNQPQHFGDGTRLSIL.

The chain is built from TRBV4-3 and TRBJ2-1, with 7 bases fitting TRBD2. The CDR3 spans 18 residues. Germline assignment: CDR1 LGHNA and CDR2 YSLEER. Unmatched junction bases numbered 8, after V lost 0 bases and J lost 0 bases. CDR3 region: CASSQDGVGGSSYNEQFF. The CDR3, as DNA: TGCGCCAGCAGCCAAGATGGGGTTGGCGGGAGCTCCTACAATGAGCAGTTCTTC.

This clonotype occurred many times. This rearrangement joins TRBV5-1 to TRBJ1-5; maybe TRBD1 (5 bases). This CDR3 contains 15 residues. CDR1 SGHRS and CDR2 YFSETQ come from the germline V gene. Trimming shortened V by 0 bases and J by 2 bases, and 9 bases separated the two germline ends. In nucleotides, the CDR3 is TGCGCCAGCAGCTTGGGAGGGGATGGCAATCAGCCCCAGCATTTT. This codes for CASSLGGDGNQPQHF.

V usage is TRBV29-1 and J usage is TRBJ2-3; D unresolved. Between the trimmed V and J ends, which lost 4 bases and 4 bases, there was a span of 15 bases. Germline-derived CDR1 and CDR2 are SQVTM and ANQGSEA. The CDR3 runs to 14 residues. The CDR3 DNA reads TGCAGCGTTGTTTATTATATTGCGGCAGATACGCAGTATTTT. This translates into CSVVYYIAADTQYF.

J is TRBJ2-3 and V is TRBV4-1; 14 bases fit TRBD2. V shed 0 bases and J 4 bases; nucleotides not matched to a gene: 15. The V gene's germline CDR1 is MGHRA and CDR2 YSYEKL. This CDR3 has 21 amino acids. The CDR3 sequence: CASSQDNGLPGLAGVSDTQYF. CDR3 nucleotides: TGCGCCAGCAGCCAAGATAATGGCCTACCGGGACTAGCGGGAGTTTCAGATACGCAGTATTTT.

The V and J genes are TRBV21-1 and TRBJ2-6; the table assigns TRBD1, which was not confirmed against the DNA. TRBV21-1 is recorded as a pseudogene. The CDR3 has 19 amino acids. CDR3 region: CASSKRGAGGSSGANVLTF. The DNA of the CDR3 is TGTGCCAGCAGCAAAAGGGGAGCAGGGGGCAGCTCTGGGGCCAACGTCCTGACTTTC.

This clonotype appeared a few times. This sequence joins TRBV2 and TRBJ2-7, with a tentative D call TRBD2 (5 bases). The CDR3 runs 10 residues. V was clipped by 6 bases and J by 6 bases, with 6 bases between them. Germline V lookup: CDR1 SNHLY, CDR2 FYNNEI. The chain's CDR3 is CASRRVEQYF. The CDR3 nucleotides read TGTGCCAGCAGGCGGGTCGAGCAGTACTTC.

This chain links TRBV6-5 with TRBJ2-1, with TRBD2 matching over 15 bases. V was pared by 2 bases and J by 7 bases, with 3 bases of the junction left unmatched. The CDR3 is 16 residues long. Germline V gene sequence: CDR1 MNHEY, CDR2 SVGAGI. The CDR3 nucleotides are TGTGCCAGCAGTTACCGCGGGACTAGCGGGAGGAATGAGCAGTTCTTC. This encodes CASSYRGTSGRNEQFF.

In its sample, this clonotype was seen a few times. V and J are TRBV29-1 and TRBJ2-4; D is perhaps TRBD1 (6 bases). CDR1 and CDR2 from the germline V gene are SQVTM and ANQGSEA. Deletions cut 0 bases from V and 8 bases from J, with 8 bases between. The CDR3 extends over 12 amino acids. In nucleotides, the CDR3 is TGCAGCGTTGAAGAGGGGGCTGACATTCAGTACTTC. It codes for CSVEEGADIQYF.

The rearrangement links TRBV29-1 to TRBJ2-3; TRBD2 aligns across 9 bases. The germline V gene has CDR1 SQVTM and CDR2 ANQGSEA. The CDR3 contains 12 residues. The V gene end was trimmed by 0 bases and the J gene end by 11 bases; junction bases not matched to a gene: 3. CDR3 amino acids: CSVEETSGRQYF. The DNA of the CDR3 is TGCAGCGTTGAAGAGACTAGCGGACGGCAGTATTTT.

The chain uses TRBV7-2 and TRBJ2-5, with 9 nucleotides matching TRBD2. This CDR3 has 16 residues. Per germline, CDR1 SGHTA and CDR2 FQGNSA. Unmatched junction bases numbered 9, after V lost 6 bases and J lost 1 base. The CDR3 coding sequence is TGTGCCAGCAGTTCCCAGCGGGAGGCCCTCCAAGAGACCCAGTACTTC. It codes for CASSSQREALQETQYF.

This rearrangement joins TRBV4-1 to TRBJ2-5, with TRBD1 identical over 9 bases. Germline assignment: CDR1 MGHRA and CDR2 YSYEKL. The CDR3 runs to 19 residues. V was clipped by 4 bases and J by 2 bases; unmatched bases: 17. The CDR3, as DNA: TGCGCCAGCAGCCGCCGACCGGGACAGGGAATCATACCTCAAGAGACCCAGTACTTC. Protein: CASSRRPGQGIIPQETQYF.

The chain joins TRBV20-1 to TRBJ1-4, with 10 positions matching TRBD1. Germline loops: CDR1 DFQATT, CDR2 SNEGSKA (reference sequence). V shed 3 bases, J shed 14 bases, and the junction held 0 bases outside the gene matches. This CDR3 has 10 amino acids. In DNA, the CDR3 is TGCAGTGCTAGGACAGGGGGCCTGTTTTTT. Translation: CSARTGGLFF.

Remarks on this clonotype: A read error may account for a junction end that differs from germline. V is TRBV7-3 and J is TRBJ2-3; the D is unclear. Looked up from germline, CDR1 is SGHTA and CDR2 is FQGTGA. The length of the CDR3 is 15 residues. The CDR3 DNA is TGTGCCAGCAACTTATCGAACTCTCTATCAGATACGCAGTATTTT. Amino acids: CASNLSNSLSDTQYF.

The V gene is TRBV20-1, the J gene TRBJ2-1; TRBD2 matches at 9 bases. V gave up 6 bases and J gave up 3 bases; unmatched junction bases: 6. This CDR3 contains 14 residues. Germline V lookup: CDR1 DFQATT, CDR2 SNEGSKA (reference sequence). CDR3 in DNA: TGCAGTGCAAGTCTAGCGGGACTCTACAATGAGCAGTTCTTC. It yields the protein CSASLAGLYNEQFF.

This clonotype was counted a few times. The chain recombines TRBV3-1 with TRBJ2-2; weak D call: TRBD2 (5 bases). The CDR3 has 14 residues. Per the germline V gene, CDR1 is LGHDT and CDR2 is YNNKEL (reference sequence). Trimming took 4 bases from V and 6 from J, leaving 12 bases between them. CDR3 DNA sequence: TGTGCCAGCAGCCCAAGAGCGGTTTCCGGGGAGCTGTTTTTT. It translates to CASSPRAVSGELFF.

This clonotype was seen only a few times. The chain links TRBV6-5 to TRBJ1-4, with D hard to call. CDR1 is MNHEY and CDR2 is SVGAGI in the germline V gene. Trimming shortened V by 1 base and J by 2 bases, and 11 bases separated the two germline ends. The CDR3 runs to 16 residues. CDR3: CASSYFRGRTNEKLFF. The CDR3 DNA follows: TGTGCCAGCAGTTACTTTCGGGGTCGGACTAATGAAAAACTGTTTTTT.